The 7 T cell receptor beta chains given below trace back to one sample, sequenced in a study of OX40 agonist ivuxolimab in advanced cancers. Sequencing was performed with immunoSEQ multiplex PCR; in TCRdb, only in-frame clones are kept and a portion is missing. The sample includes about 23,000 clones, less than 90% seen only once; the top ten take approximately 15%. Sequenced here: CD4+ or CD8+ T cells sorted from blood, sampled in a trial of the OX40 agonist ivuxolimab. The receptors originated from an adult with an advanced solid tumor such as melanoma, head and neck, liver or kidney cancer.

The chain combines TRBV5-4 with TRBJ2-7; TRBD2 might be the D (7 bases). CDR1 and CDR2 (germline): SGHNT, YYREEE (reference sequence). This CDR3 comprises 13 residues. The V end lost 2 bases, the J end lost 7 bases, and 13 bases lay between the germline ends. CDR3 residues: CASSFRGAGEQYF. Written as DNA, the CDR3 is TGTGCCAGCAGCTTCCGGGGGGCCGGGGAGCAGTACTTC.

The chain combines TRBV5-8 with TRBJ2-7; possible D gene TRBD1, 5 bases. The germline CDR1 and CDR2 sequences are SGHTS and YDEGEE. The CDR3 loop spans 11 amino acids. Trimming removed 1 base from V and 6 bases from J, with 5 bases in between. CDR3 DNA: TGTGCCAGCAGCTTGACAGGCGAGCAGTACTTC. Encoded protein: CASSLTGEQYF.

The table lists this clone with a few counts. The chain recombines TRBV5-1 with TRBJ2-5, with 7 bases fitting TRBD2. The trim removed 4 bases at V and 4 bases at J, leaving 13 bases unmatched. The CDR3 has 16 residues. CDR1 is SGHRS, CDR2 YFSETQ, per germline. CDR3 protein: CASSLTGTGGLETQYF. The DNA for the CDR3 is TGCGCCAGCAGCCTAACGGGGACGGGAGGATTAGAGACCCAGTACTTC.

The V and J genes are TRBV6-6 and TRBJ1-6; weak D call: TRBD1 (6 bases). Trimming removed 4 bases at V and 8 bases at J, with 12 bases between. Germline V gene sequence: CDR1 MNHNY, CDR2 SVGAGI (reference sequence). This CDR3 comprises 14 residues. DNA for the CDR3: TGTGCCAGCAGTTGGTCGGACAGATATTCACCCCTCCACTTT. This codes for CASSWSDRYSPLHF.

In DNA form, the CDR3 reads TGTGCCAGCAGCCCCGGGAGGACCTACGAGCAGTACTTC. Translation gives CASSPGRTYEQYF. The chain couples TRBV6-5 to TRBJ2-7; 7 positions agree with TRBD2. Germline V CDR1 and CDR2: MNHEY, SVGAGI. This CDR3 is 13 amino acids long. The ends lost 6 bases at V and 2 bases at J; junction bases unmatched: 4.

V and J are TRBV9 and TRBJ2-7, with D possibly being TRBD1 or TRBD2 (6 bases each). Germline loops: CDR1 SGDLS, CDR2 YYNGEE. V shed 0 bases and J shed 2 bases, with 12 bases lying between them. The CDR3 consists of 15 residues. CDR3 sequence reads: CASSVGGDITYEQYF. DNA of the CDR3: TGTGCCAGCAGCGTAGGGGGGGACATAACCTACGAGCAGTACTTC.

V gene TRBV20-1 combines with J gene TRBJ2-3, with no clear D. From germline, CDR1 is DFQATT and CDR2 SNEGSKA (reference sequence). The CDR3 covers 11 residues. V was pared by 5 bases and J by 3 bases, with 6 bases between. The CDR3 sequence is CSAEQTDTQYF. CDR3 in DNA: TGCAGTGCTGAACAAACAGATACGCAGTATTTT.